This T cell receptor (beta chain) was observed in a study of blood T cell repertoires in COVID-19. The wider study: The United States, Italy and Spain supplied acute and convalescent COVID-19 samples.

In the original analysis: Amplification of reference gene primers provided the estimated nucleated cell counts. The table came from immunoSEQ multiplex PCR; TCRdb's copy has only in-frame clones and leaves some out. V, J and clone size are taken as reported in that table, and D and trimming were inferred from the DNA itself. Of 250,000 to 300,000 clones in the sample, roughly nine tenths were seen once. This CDR3 spans 15 amino acids. Per germline, CDR1 SGHTA and CDR2 FQGTGA. V shed 5 bases and J 2 bases; nucleotides not matched to a gene: 6. The chain links TRBV7-3 to TRBJ2-3; 8 bases match TRBD2. The clonotype comes from a woman in her thirties or forties who had recovered from COVID-19. What was sequenced was peripheral blood. The CDR3 reads CASSAGLAFTDTQYF. DNA for the CDR3: TGTGCCAGCAGCGCCGGACTAGCCTTCACAGATACGCAGTATTTT.